A single TCR beta chain is shown here with its context. CDR3 length equals 15 residues. Germline V gene data show CDR1 as SNHLY and CDR2 as FYNNEI. V was shortened by 6 bases and J by 2 bases, with 16 bases between the two germline ends. Profiled with immunoSEQ multiplex PCR; TCRdb holds only in-frame clones, not every one. The sample comprises some 16,000 clones, just over 85% of which are singletons, and about 16% rests with the top ten. The sample belongs to a study of blood T cell repertoires in COVID-19. The wider study: Samples of COVID-19 (acute and convalescent) were obtained from the United States, Italy and Spain.

The TCR sequence derives from a human donor with active COVID-19. The donor label of this sample is uncertain. Sequenced: peripheral blood. The genes are TRBV2 and TRBJ2-5; D might be TRBD2 (6 bases). The CDR3 spells CASSAGTSLQETQYF. CDR3 nucleotides: TGTGCCAGCAGCGCCGGGACTTCGCTTCAAGAGACCCAGTACTTC.